This T cell receptor (beta chain) was found in a study of T-cell reconstitution after alpha-beta-depleted transplantation in children (TCRdb year 2016). With regard to the full study: Using TCR repertoire profiling, the study quantitatively followed how T-cell immune reconstitution unfolded in children after TCRalphabeta/CD19-depleted allogeneic hematopoietic cell transplantation.

This clonotype showed up many times. The antigen it binds to is not known. No base qualities exist here, and no much larger clone lies one base off it. Libraries came from PCR. Sequencing was carried out with an Illumina HiSeq 2500. TCR library preparation used molecular barcoding, with unique molecular identifiers applied to normalize quantification of the TCRbeta repertoire. TCRdb handled the public reads itself, with Q25 trimming in fastp and clone calling in MiXCR, and kept productive beta chains. Here each entry gathers all rows of one CDR3 protein and keeps the most common genes and DNA. The sample includes 330,000 or so distinct CDR3 sequences, with approximately 10% observed a single time. The biggest ten clones account for 2% to 2.5% of the sample. From the germline V gene (reference sequence), CDR1 is LGHDT and CDR2 is YNNKEL. The CDR3 covers 15 residues, taking in both the cysteine and the phenylalanine. Kept here is only the CDR3 DNA, which spans 45 bases and is read in frame from base 1. The junction shows trimming of 2 bases on V and 2 bases on J, and the gene matches do not reach 6 bases of it.

The sequence joins TRBV3-1 to TRBJ2-7, with TRBD2 matching 7 junction bases. The material was PBMCs from the stem cell graft donor, obtained from the stem cell graft. The sequence was collected from a human donor who donated a stem cell graft to a child with acute lymphoblastic leukemia. This receptor has the CDR3 CASSQSAGAPYEQYF. The DNA reads as follows: TGTGCCAGCAGCCAAAGTGCGGGAGCTCCCTACGAGCAGTACTTC.